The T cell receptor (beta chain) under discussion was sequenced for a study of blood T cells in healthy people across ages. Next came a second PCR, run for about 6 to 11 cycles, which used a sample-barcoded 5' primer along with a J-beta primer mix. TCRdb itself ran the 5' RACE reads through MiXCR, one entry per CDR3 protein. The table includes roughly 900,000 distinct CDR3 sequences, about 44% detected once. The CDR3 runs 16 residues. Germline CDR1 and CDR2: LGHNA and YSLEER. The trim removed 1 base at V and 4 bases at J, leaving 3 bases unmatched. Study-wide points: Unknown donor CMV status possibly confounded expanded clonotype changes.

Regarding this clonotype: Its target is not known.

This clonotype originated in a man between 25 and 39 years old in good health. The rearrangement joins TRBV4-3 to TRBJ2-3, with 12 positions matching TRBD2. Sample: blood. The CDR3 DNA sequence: TGCGCCAGCAGCCAAGCGGCTAGCGGGGGGGCAGATACGCAGTATTTT. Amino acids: CASSQAASGGADTQYF.